What follows are 10 T cell receptor beta chains derived from one specimen sequenced in a study of OX40 agonist ivuxolimab in advanced cancers. TCRdb keeps only in-frame clones here, not all; method: immunoSEQ multiplex PCR. The sample includes more than 65,000 clones, around 94% of them seen just once. The source was CD4+ or CD8+ T cells sorted from blood, collected in a trial of the OX40 agonist ivuxolimab. The receptors were gathered from an adult with an advanced solid tumor such as melanoma, head and neck, liver or kidney cancer.

The J gene is TRBJ2-7, the V gene TRBV5-6; D may match TRBD1 or TRBD2 (6 bases each). The CDR3 covers 13 residues. V lost 0 bases, J lost 5 bases, and 9 bases lay in between. Germline V gene lookup returns CDR1 SGHDT and CDR2 YYEEEE. Here the CDR3 reads CASSLGGGHEQYF. The CDR3 DNA sequence: TGTGCCAGCAGCTTGGGAGGGGGGCACGAGCAGTACTTC.

The chain carries TRBV27 and TRBJ1-4, with 8 bases identical to TRBD1. CDR3 length: 16 residues. Germline trimming cut 3 bases from V and 5 bases from J; bases unmatched to any gene: 8. Germline V gene data show CDR1 as MNHEY and CDR2 as SMNVEV (reference sequence). This chain's CDR3 is CASSFIPGTGNEKLFF. The CDR3 DNA reads TGTGCCAGCAGTTTTATCCCCGGGACAGGCAATGAAAAACTGTTTTTT.

This chain uses TRBV12-5 with TRBJ2-7, with 7 bases that match TRBD2. The ends lost 0 bases at V and 1 base at J; junction bases unmatched: 3. This CDR3 has 15 residues. The V gene's germline CDR1 is LGHNT and CDR2 FRNRAP. The CDR3 is CASGLVGEGSYEQYF. The CDR3, as DNA: TGTGCTAGTGGTTTGGTGGGGGAGGGATCCTACGAGCAGTACTTC.

The chain combines TRBV9 with TRBJ2-3, with 7 positions matching TRBD2. Germline CDR1 and CDR2: SGDLS and YYNGEE. The CDR3 length is 16 residues. V lost 3 bases, J lost 2 bases, and 9 bases stayed unmatched. The chain's CDR3 is CASSDAGADPTDTQYF. In DNA form, the CDR3 reads TGTGCCAGCAGCGACGCGGGAGCCGACCCCACAGATACGCAGTATTTT. The whole variable domain, filled in from reference TRBV9 and TRBJ2-3, reads DSGVTQTPKHLITATGQRVTLRCSPRSGDLSVYWYQQSLDQGLQFLIQYYNGEERAKGNILERFSAQQFPDLHSELNLSSLELGDSALYFCASSDAGADPTDTQYFGPGTRLTVL.

This clone showed up just once. This rearrangement joins TRBV9 to TRBJ2-7, with no clear D. CDR3 length: 13 residues. Germline V lookup: CDR1 SGDLS, CDR2 YYNGEE. The ends were cut back, 0 bases at V and 5 bases at J, with 9 bases in the middle. This CDR3 reads CASSVGAGNEQYF. Here the CDR3 DNA reads TGTGCCAGCAGCGTAGGGGCAGGTAACGAGCAGTACTTC.

The CDR3 spells CASSQERGQGKGDTQYF. CDR3 DNA: TGCGCCAGCAGCCAAGAAAGAGGGCAGGGGAAGGGAGATACGCAGTATTTT. The rearrangement joins TRBV4-1 to TRBJ2-3; TRBD1 is a possible D gene (6 bases). The germline V and J ends were trimmed by 0 bases and 5 bases, with 18 bases remaining between them. Germline V gene lookup returns CDR1 MGHRA and CDR2 YSYEKL. This CDR3 is 17 amino acids long.

The chain employs TRBV11-3 and TRBJ2-3; 7 bases align to TRBD2. CDR1 SGHNT and CDR2 YENEEA come from the germline V gene. CDR3 length: 14 amino acids. The V and J ends lost 4 bases and 4 bases, in that order; junction bases with no gene match: 5. CDR3 nucleotides: TGTGCCAGCAGCTCCGGGACTACCTCAGATACGCAGTATTTT. Its translation is CASSSGTTSDTQYF.

The gene calls are TRBV11-2 and TRBJ2-5; possible D gene TRBD1, 6 bases. Trimming took off 5 bases at V and 1 base at J, with 11 bases between the two ends. This CDR3 has 14 amino acids. Germline V gene sequence: CDR1 SGHAT, CDR2 FQNNGV. DNA of the CDR3: TGTGCCAGCAGCCAAGACAGGACCCAAGAGACCCAGTACTTC. It codes for CASSQDRTQETQYF. Full variable domain (remainder filled in from reference TRBV11-2 and TRBJ2-5): EAGVAQSPRYKIIEKRQSVAFWCNPISGHATLYWYQQILGQGPKLLIQFQNNGVVDDSQLPKDRFSAERLKGVDSTLKIQPAKLEDSAVYLCASSQDRTQETQYFGPGTRLLVL.

The chain uses TRBV5-6 and TRBJ2-7, with D possibly matching TRBD2 (6 bases). Germline loops: CDR1 SGHDT, CDR2 YYEEEE. The CDR3 runs 16 residues. The V end lost 0 bases, the J end lost 5 bases, and 18 bases lay between the germline ends. The chain's CDR3 is CASSLASASGLDEQYF. The CDR3 nucleotides read TGTGCCAGCAGCTTGGCTAGCGCTTCTGGTCTGGACGAGCAGTACTTC.

Regarding this clone: One end of the junction is discordant with germline, which a read error may explain. The V gene is TRBV7-7, the J gene TRBJ2-1, with D perhaps matching TRBD1 or TRBD2 (6 bases each). This CDR3 contains 14 residues. Germline V gene lookup returns CDR1 SSHAT and CDR2 FNYEAQ (reference sequence). The CDR3 spells CASSLGGSGNEQFF. CDR3 in DNA: TGTGCTAGCAGCTTAGGGGGTAGCGGCAATGAGCAGTTCTTC.